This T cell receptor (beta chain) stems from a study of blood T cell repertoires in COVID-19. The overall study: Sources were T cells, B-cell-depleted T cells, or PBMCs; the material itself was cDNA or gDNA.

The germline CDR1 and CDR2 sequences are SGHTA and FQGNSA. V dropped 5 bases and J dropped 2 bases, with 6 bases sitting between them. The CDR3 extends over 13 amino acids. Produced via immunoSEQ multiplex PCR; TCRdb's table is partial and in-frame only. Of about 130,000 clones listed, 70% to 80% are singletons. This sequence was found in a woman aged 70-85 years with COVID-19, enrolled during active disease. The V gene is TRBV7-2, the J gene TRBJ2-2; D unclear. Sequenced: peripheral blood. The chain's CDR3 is CASSPINTGELFF. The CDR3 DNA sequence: TGTGCCAGCAGCCCTATTAACACCGGGGAGCTGTTTTTT.